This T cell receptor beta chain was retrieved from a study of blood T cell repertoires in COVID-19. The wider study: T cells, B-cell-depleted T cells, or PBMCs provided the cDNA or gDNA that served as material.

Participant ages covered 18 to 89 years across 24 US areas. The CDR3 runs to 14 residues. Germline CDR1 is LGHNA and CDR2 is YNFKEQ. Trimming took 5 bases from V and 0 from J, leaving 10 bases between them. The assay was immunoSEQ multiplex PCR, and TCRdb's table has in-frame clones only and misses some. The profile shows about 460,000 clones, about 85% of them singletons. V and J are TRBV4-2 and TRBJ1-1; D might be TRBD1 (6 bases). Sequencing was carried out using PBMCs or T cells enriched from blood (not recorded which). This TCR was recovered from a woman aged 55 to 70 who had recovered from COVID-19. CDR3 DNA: TGTGCCAGCAGCGTTGGACAGATGAACACTGAAGCTTTCTTT. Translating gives CASSVGQMNTEAFF.